This T cell receptor beta chain is drawn from a study of cytomegalovirus exposure and HLA in healthy donors. Deletions cut 1 base from V and 4 bases from J, with 10 bases between. Germline V gene lookup returns CDR1 MNHEY and CDR2 SMNVEV (reference sequence). The CDR3 extends over 14 amino acids. The PCR contained 60 Vbeta and 13 Jbeta primers. Libraries were prepared by immunoSEQ multiplex PCR; TCRdb keeps only in-frame clonotypes and omits some of them. The sample yields 150,000 to 200,000 clones, 65% to 85% seen once. Regarding this clone: What it binds is unknown.

Study-level results: Cytomegalovirus association was assigned to approximately 180 TCR beta chains. Association of a missense DCLRE1C variant with TCR beta V- and J-gene trimming was reported in a later analysis.

The TCR was taken from a man between 40 and 49 years old in good health and CMV-seropositive. The chain links TRBV27 to TRBJ1-1, with a possible D match to TRBD1 (5 bases). The sequencing sample was made of PBMCs. The CDR3 sequence: CASSLYPGGTEAFF. CDR3 coding DNA: TGTGCCAGCAGTTTATATCCCGGGGGCACTGAAGCTTTCTTT.